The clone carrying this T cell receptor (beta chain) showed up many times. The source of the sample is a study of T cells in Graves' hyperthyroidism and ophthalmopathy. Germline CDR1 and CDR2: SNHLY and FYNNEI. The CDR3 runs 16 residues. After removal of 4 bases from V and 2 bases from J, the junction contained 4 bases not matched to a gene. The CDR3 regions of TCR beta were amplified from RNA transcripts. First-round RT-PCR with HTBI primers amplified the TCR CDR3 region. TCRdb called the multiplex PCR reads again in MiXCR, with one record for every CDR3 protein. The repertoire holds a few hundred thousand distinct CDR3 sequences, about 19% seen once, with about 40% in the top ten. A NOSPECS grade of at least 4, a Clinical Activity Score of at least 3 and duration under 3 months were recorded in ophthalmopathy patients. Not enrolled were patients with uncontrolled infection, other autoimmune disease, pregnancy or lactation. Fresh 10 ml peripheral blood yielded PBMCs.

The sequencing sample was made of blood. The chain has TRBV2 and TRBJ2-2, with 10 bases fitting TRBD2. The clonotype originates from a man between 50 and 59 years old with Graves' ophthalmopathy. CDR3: CASSVALAGNTGELFF. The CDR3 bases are TGTGCCAGCAGTGTCGCACTAGCGGGAAACACCGGGGAGCTGTTTTTT.